This T cell receptor (beta chain) is drawn from a study of cytomegalovirus exposure and HLA in healthy donors. The PCR had 60 Vbeta and 13 Jbeta primers. In the authors' workflow: Among the unique TCR beta chains that a later analysis counted, about 81 million in all, 9.5 million to 11 million were shared. The protocol was immunoSEQ multiplex PCR, while the TCRdb copy is restricted to in-frame clones and leaves out a portion. Clonal size and the V and J genes are those of that table, whereas D and trimming came from the DNA. Of 150,000 to 200,000 clones listed, roughly 77% are singletons. The CDR3 extends over 14 amino acids. Trimming took 4 bases from V and 2 from J, leaving 13 bases between them. Germline loops: CDR1 SQVTM, CDR2 ANQGSEA. Donors counted as nominally healthy when sampled, yet unrecorded immune exposures were likely.

The source is a woman in her forties or fifties in good health and CMV-seronegative. The V call is TRBV29-1, the J call TRBJ2-3; a weak D match, TRBD2 (5 bases). The sequenced material came from PBMCs. The CDR3: CSVGVSGFTDTQYF. The CDR3 DNA follows: TGCAGCGTTGGAGTGTCGGGGTTCACAGATACGCAGTATTTT.